This entry lists 22 T cell receptor beta chains sequenced from one sample in a study of beta chain features in type 1 diabetes. The study reverse transcribed the entire isolated RNA, so it sequenced expressed TCRB transcripts. This table comes from immunoSEQ multiplex PCR, and its TCRdb copy is limited to in-frame clones, with some not included. The table lists 150,000 or so clones, 11% of them singletons. Material: central memory CD4+ T cells from blood. The source of these receptors is a man between 18 and 35 years old in good health.

In its sample, this clone was seen a few times. The chain joins TRBV18 to TRBJ2-3, with 10 bases fitting TRBD1. V trimming: 3 bases; J trimming: 6 bases; junction bases outside the gene matches: 6. This CDR3 has 15 residues. Germline CDR1 reads KGHSH; CDR2 reads LQKENI. The CDR3 nucleotides read TGTGCCAGCTCACCGACAGGGGGCGCTTCCGATACGCAGTATTTT. This encodes CASSPTGGASDTQYF.

In this sample, this clone turned up a few times. This chain links TRBV5-1 with TRBJ2-6, with no clear D. Trimming cost V 0 bases and J 2 bases, with 9 bases left between them. Per germline, CDR1 SGHRS and CDR2 YFSETQ. This CDR3 is 16 amino acids long. This CDR3 is CASSLAWGTGANVLTF. DNA for the CDR3: TGCGCCAGCAGCTTGGCCTGGGGAACTGGGGCCAACGTCCTGACTTTC.

This clone was detected only a few times. CDR3 in DNA: TGTGCCAGTAGTCCCTGGGACAGGGAGAACAATGAGCAGTTCTTC. This translates into CASSPWDRENNEQFF. The V call is TRBV19, the J call TRBJ2-1; 9 bases match TRBD1. V lost 5 bases and J lost 5; bases outside the gene matches: 7. The CDR3 spans 15 residues. Germline CDR1 is LNHDA and CDR2 is SQIVND (reference sequence).

A few counts support this clone. The rearrangement links TRBV7-2 to TRBJ2-7, with TRBD1 identical over 7 bases. Germline assignment: CDR1 SGHTA and CDR2 FQGNSA. The V and J ends lost 5 bases and 12 bases, in that order; junction bases with no gene match: 10. The length of the CDR3 is 12 residues. The DNA for the CDR3 is TGTGCCAGCAGCCTGTCCTCGGGACAGCCGTACTTC. Its protein product is CASSLSSGQPYF.

This clone was observed a handful of times. The V gene is TRBV9, the J gene TRBJ2-4; possibly TRBD1 or TRBD2 for D (5 bases each). The CDR3 length is 16 residues. Germline V gene sequence: CDR1 SGDLS, CDR2 YYNGEE. V dropped 6 bases and J dropped 4 bases, with 20 bases sitting between them. The CDR3: CASNSGIGLGKNIQYF. In nucleotides, the CDR3 is TGTGCCAGCAACTCAGGGATAGGACTCGGAAAAAACATTCAGTACTTC.

This sequence joins TRBV6-8 and TRBJ2-1; 14 bases align to TRBD2. Germline V CDR1 and CDR2: MNHGY, SAAAGT. This CDR3 is built from 21 residues. V shed 1 base and J 0 bases; nucleotides not matched to a gene: 11. Here the CDR3 reads CASSYCPAGLAGVDSYNEQFF. CDR3 in DNA: TGTGCCAGCAGTTACTGTCCAGCGGGACTAGCGGGAGTGGACTCCTACAATGAGCAGTTCTTC.

This chain joins TRBV4-3 and TRBJ1-2; D is ambiguous. Germline CDR1 reads LGHNA; CDR2 reads YSLEER. Trimming took 3 bases from V and 6 from J, leaving 17 bases between them. This CDR3 contains 15 residues. The CDR3 sequence: CASSQIGLKVNGYTF. In DNA form, the CDR3 reads TGCGCCAGCAGCCAGATCGGCCTTAAAGTGAATGGCTACACCTTC.

This chain links TRBV7-2 with TRBJ1-1; D is undetermined. Trimming stripped 5 bases from V and 3 bases from J, with 13 bases between. The CDR3 contains 14 residues. Germline V gene data show CDR1 as SGHTA and CDR2 as FQGNSA. The DNA of the CDR3 is TGTGCCAGCAGCCCCGGTAGGTCCCACACTGAAGCTTTCTTT. This translates into CASSPGRSHTEAFF. Supplemented by reference TRBV7-2 and TRBJ1-1, the full variable domain reads GAGVSQSPSNKVTEKGKDVELRCDPISGHTALYWYRQSLGQGLEFLIYFQGNSAPDKSGLPSDRFSAERTGGSVSTLTIQRTQQEDSAVYLCASSPGRSHTEAFFGQGTRLTVV.

This clone has just a few counts. The chain combines TRBV4-2 with TRBJ2-1; 7 nucleotides align to TRBD2. After removal of 3 bases from V and 7 bases from J, the junction contained 6 bases not matched to a gene. Germline values: CDR1 LGHNA, CDR2 YNFKEQ. CDR3 length: 14 amino acids. CDR3 in amino acids: CASSHPGTNNEQFF. The CDR3 DNA follows: TGTGCCAGCAGCCACCCCGGGACTAATAATGAGCAGTTCTTC.

The chain links TRBV25-1 to TRBJ2-6; D gene ambiguous. V lost 4 bases and J lost 0, with 7 bases in between. Germline V gene sequence: CDR1 MGHDK, CDR2 SYGVNS. The CDR3 has 15 amino acids. CDR3 residues: CASSARRSGANVLTF. CDR3 nucleotides: TGTGCCAGCAGTGCTCGCCGCTCTGGGGCCAACGTCCTGACTTTC.

This clone turned up a few times. This chain connects TRBV21-1 to TRBJ2-1; no check of the table's D call, TRBD1, against the DNA was made. TRBV21-1 is a known pseudogene. This CDR3 comprises 15 residues. CDR3 bases: TGTGCCAGCAGCACCCTAGGACAGGGGGACAATGAGCAGTTCTTC. It codes for CASSTLGQGDNEQFF.

This sequence joins TRBV5-1 and TRBJ1-2; D ambiguous. V shed 0 bases and J shed 0 bases, with 6 bases lying between them. CDR3 size: 14 residues. CDR1 and CDR2 (germline): SGHRS, YFSETQ. For the CDR3, the DNA is TGCGCCAGCAGCTTGGTCCGAGCTAACTATGGCTACACCTTC. Translating gives CASSLVRANYGYTF.

This clone was recorded many times. Distinct nucleotide sequences in the sample also encode this CDR3. The rearrangement links TRBV7-2 to TRBJ2-5; a weak D match, TRBD2 (6 bases). V was shortened by 3 bases and J by 5 bases, with 13 bases between the two germline ends. The germline CDR1 and CDR2 sequences are SGHTA and FQGNSA. The CDR3 runs to 14 residues. CDR3 amino acids: CASSLGGRRETQYF. CDR3 in DNA: TGTGCCAGCAGCTTGGGGGGACGCAGGGAGACCCAGTACTTC.

This clone has just a few counts. The chain recombines TRBV5-1 with TRBJ2-7, with D perhaps TRBD1 or TRBD2 (6 bases each). Per the germline V gene, CDR1 is SGHRS and CDR2 is YFSETQ. Trimming shortened V by 0 bases and J by 1 base, and 11 bases separated the two germline ends. This CDR3 comprises 15 residues. The CDR3 loop is CASSLGGLASYEQYF. The CDR3 DNA follows: TGCGCCAGCAGCTTGGGGGGGCTAGCGTCCTACGAGCAGTACTTC.

This clone has only a few counts. This rearrangement joins TRBV29-1 to TRBJ1-5; D perhaps matches TRBD1 (6 bases). Germline V gene sequence: CDR1 SQVTM, CDR2 ANQGSEA. V lost 6 bases to trimming and J lost 1 base, with 16 bases between them. The CDR3 spans 15 residues. CDR3 sequence reads: CSVLTGGSSNQPQHF. The CDR3 coding sequence is TGCAGCGTCTTGACAGGTGGGTCGAGCAATCAGCCCCAGCATTTT.

The rearrangement joins TRBV10-1 to TRBJ2-7; 10 bases are a match to TRBD2. V lost 8 bases, J lost 5 bases, and 9 bases stayed unmatched. Germline V gives CDR1 WNHNN, CDR2 SYGVQD (reference sequence). The CDR3 extends over 14 amino acids. CDR3: CASGLAGEGNEQYF. The CDR3 DNA is TGCGCCAGCGGCCTAGCGGGAGAGGGCAACGAGCAGTACTTC.

This chain uses TRBV7-9 with TRBJ2-3; unclear D gene. Germline V lookup: CDR1 SEHNR, CDR2 FQNEAQ (reference sequence). The CDR3 contains 11 residues. The ends were cut back, 5 bases at V and 3 bases at J, with 3 bases in the middle. The CDR3 reads CASSATDTQYF. Written as DNA, the CDR3 is TGTGCCAGCAGCGCTACAGATACGCAGTATTTT.

A note on this clone: This clone may be a read error of a much larger clone one base away. The rearrangement joins TRBV7-2 to TRBJ2-5; no clear D gene. The J call is in doubt because the DNA end fits TRBJ2-7 better. The CDR3 is 15 amino acids. Germline CDR1 SGHTA, CDR2 FQGNSA. In DNA, the CDR3 is TGTGCCAGCAGCTTAAATTCTCAGCGCTACTACGAGCAGTACTTC. Translated, it gives CASSLNSQRYYEQYF.

This clone has just a few counts. The chain uses TRBV5-1 and TRBJ2-7, with no clear D. Germline V gene data show CDR1 as SGHRS and CDR2 as YFSETQ. Between the trimmed V and J ends, which lost 0 bases and 9 bases, there was a span of 10 bases. The CDR3 extends over 12 amino acids. The CDR3 DNA reads as TGCGCCAGCAGCTTGGCCTGGGATGTGCAGTACTTC. Translating it yields CASSLAWDVQYF.

V is TRBV6-1 and J is TRBJ1-1; no definite D call. V was shortened by 4 bases and J by 4 bases, with 10 bases between the two germline ends. Germline assignment: CDR1 MNHNS and CDR2 SASEGT. The CDR3 loop spans 13 amino acids. The DNA for the CDR3 is TGTGCCAGCAGTGCCCTGTGGCGCACTGAAGCTTTCTTT. Protein: CASSALWRTEAFF.

Ten or more counts support this clone. J is TRBJ2-7 and V is TRBV13, with D uncertain. V was pared by 5 bases and J by 3 bases, with 14 bases between. Per germline, CDR1 PRHDT and CDR2 FYEKMQ (reference sequence). The CDR3 is 14 amino acids. The CDR3 region has the DNA TGTGCCAGCAGCGCTCGTAACTCCTACTACGAGCAGTACTTC. Residues: CASSARNSYYEQYF.

This rearrangement joins TRBV14 to TRBJ2-7, with TRBD2 matching over 9 bases. Germline CDR1 SGHDN, CDR2 FVKESK. This CDR3 has 14 residues. V lost 2 bases and J lost 6; bases outside the gene matches: 5. The CDR3 DNA sequence: TGTGCCAGCAGCCAACTAGCGGGAATAGGCGAGCAGTACTTC. It codes for CASSQLAGIGEQYF.